This T cell receptor (beta chain) was profiled in a study of identical twins. Study-wide findings and caveats: In beta out-of-frame sequences, the excess sharing between twins was weaker. High-abundance cord blood beta clonotypes had fewer insertions; memory repertoires showed none.

TCRdb reanalysed the 5' RACE reads using MiXCR and keeps one entry per CDR3 protein. The sample comprises hundreds of thousands of distinct CDR3 sequences, roughly 20% of which are singletons, and roughly 14% rests with the top ten. A remark on this clonotype: Its antigen remains unidentified.

The CDR3 contains 13 residues. Looked up from germline, CDR1 is DFQATT and CDR2 is SNEGSKA (reference sequence). Trimming left V 3 bases short and J 9 bases short, with 17 bases between. A further study also used this sample, focusing on T cells expressing NK-cell markers. This second study notes: Cells sorted as CD3+CD56+NKG2C+, CD3+CD56+NKG2C- and CD3+CD56-NKG2C+ T cells supplied the TCR beta repertoires. Of the CD8+ T cells in a handful of donors, about 1.0-7.0% belonged to dominant NKG2C+ clonotypes.

Material for sequencing was PBMCs. The origin of this receptor is a woman under 30 in good health. The chain is built from TRBV20-1 and TRBJ2-5; the D gene is possibly TRBD1 (5 bases). The DNA of the CDR3 is TGCAGTGCTAGGGGGCCCCCCAATGGGCCCCAGTACTTC. This translates into CSARGPPNGPQYF.